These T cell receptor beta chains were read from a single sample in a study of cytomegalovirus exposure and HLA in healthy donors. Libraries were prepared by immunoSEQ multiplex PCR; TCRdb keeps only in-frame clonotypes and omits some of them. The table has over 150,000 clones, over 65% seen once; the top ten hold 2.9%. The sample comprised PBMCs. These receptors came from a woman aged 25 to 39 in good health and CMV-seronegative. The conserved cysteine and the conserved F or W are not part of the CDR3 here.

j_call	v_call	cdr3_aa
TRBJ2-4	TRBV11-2	ASSSGAEYTIQY
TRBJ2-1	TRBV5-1	ASSLAYSFGTYNEQF
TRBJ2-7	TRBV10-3	AISETGGAVLY
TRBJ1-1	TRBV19	ASSIEEGALPGTEAF
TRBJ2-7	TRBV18	ASCVSTDSYEQY
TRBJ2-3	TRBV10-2	ASRDLGQGVTDTQY
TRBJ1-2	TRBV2	ASSVRQGAFGYT
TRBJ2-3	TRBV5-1	ASSIETGGTDTQY
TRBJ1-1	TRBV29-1	SVVRERGAF
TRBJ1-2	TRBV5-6	ASSSGQGVYGYT
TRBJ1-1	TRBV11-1	ASSLVSRVTEAF
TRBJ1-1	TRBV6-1	ASRWDRGTEAF
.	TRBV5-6	ASSNGLLYEQY
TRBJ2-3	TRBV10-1	ASPTRSTDTQY
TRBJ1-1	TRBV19	ASSVWTTSSTEAF
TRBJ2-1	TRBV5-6	ASSLMGQLEQF
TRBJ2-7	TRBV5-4	ASSLTKSSYEQY
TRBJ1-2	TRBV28	ASSNPGLNQPGYT
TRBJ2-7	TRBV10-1	ASSESGDYYEQY
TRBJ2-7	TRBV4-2	ASSQDKGERGNSYEQY
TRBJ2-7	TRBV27	ASRGAPYEQY
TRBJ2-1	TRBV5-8	ASRPGTGYEQF
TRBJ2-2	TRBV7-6	ATLPPGSPRLF
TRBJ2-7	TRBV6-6	ASSSWDRATYEQY
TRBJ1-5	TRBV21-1	ASNGTEHQPQH
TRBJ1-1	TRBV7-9	SSSRQYTEAF
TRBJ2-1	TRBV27	ASSLSGFGQF
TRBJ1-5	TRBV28	ASSLTGGRYSNQPQH
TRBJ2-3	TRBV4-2	ASSQDFETGTDTQY
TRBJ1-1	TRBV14	ASSQDRATEAF
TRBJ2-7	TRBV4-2	ASSQVLGTSGKEQY